A single sample gave rise to the 15 T cell receptor beta chains below, sequenced in a study of blood T cell repertoires in COVID-19. Profiled with immunoSEQ multiplex PCR; TCRdb holds only in-frame clones, not every one. The profile shows some 120,000 clones, roughly 88% of them singletons. The sequenced material came from peripheral blood. All receptors come from a woman between 50 and 59 years old with active or convalescent COVID-19.

This sequence joins TRBV5-1 and TRBJ1-1; possibly TRBD1 for D (5 bases). CDR3 size: 13 residues. The germline V gene encodes CDR1 SGHRS and CDR2 YFSETQ. Trimming pared 1 base from V and 5 bases from J, leaving 9 bases between. The CDR3 loop is CASSLKQATEAFF. The DNA for the CDR3 is TGCGCCAGCAGCTTGAAACAGGCGACTGAAGCTTTCTTT.

The J gene is TRBJ2-7, the V gene TRBV29-1; TRBD1 matches 8 bases. The ends lost 6 bases at V and 6 bases at J; junction bases unmatched: 16. The CDR3 is 15 residues long. CDR1 SQVTM and CDR2 ANQGSEA come from the germline V gene. The CDR3 sequence: CSVARGNRGFSEQYF. DNA of the CDR3: TGCAGCGTGGCCCGGGGGAACAGGGGGTTCTCCGAGCAGTACTTC.

This clone appeared once. V gene TRBV4-2 combines with J gene TRBJ2-1; TRBD1 might be the D (5 bases). V was shortened by 1 base and J by 0 bases, with 10 bases between the two germline ends. Germline loops: CDR1 LGHNA, CDR2 YNFKEQ. The CDR3 covers 16 residues. Here the CDR3 reads CASSQAYRSSYNEQFF. The DNA for the CDR3 is TGTGCCAGCAGCCAAGCGTACAGGAGCTCCTACAATGAGCAGTTCTTC.

This chain connects TRBV28 to TRBJ1-4; D possibly corresponds to TRBD1 (5 bases). The length of the CDR3 is 17 residues. The V end lost 8 bases, the J end lost 0 bases, and 19 bases lay between the germline ends. Per germline, CDR1 MDHEN and CDR2 SYDVKM. The CDR3 here is CASHRAGGRATNEKLFF. The CDR3 DNA follows: TGTGCCAGCCACCGGGCGGGGGGTAGGGCAACTAATGAAAAACTGTTTTTT.

J is TRBJ1-4 and V is TRBV27, with TRBD1 as a possible D gene (6 bases). Trimming took 5 bases from V and 3 from J, leaving 13 bases between them. CDR3 length equals 15 residues. Germline assignment: CDR1 MNHEY and CDR2 SMNVEV (reference sequence). The CDR3 spells CASSPQGRANEKLFF. CDR3 nucleotide sequence: TGTGCCAGCAGTCCCCAGGGGAGGGCTAATGAAAAACTGTTTTTT.

The count of this clone is one. J is TRBJ2-1 and V is TRBV5-5; D gene ambiguous. The germline V gene has CDR1 SGHKS and CDR2 YYEKEE (reference sequence). The ends were cut back, 0 bases at V and 4 bases at J, with 14 bases in the middle. The CDR3 is 16 residues long. DNA of the CDR3: TGTGCCAGCAGCTTGGATAGGTGGGCGAGTTACAATGAGCAGTTCTTC. Its protein product is CASSLDRWASYNEQFF.

The V and J genes are TRBV15 and TRBJ2-1; possible D gene TRBD2, 5 bases. The CDR3 extends over 12 amino acids. Germline values: CDR1 LNHNV, CDR2 YYDKDF (reference sequence). The ends were cut back, 8 bases at V and 5 bases at J, with 10 bases in the middle. CDR3 in DNA: TGTGCCACCGGACTTGCAAACAATGAGCAGTTCTTC. Translating it yields CATGLANNEQFF.

The chain combines TRBV4-3 with TRBJ1-2; 10 bases fit TRBD1. This CDR3 spans 15 amino acids. J was trimmed by 3 bases and V by 3 bases; bases with no gene match: 4. Germline V lookup: CDR1 LGHNA, CDR2 YSLEER. The CDR3 is CASSQDRGEYYGYTF. The CDR3 DNA follows: TGCGCCAGCAGCCAGGACAGGGGGGAATACTATGGCTACACCTTC.

This chain connects TRBV12-3 or TRBV12-4 to TRBJ1-2; D call uncertain. V was shortened by 3 bases and J by 8 bases, with 10 bases between the two germline ends. The CDR3 runs to 12 residues. The chain's CDR3 is CASSFRLGGYTF. DNA for the CDR3: TGTGCCAGCAGTTTCCGACTCGGCGGCTACACCTTC.

This sequence joins TRBV6-1 and TRBJ1-2; D ambiguous. Trimming took off 3 bases at V and 7 bases at J, with 9 bases between the two ends. The CDR3 extends over 12 amino acids. Germline lookup yields CDR1 MNHNS and CDR2 SASEGT. The CDR3 protein is CASSDPRSGYTF. CDR3 DNA: TGTGCCAGCAGTGACCCTAGATCTGGCTACACCTTC.

The chain joins TRBV18 to TRBJ2-3; no clear D. The CDR3 totals 13 residues. Germline lookup yields CDR1 KGHSH and CDR2 LQKENI. V lost 3 bases and J 1 base, leaving 5 bases between the germline ends. CDR3 nucleotides: TGTGCCAGCTCACCCCTTGGCACAGATACGCAGTATTTT. This gives the protein CASSPLGTDTQYF. The full variable domain, completed using reference TRBV18 and TRBJ2-3, is NAGVMQNPRHLVRRRGQEARLRCSPMKGHSHVYWYRQLPEEGLKFMVYLQKENIIDESGMPKERFSAEFPKEGPSILRIQQVVRGDSAAYFCASSPLGTDTQYFGPGTRLTVL.

This clone came up once. An end of the junction differs from the germline gene, which may be a read error. CDR3 residues: CASSRQTSGNAGELFF. The CDR3, as DNA: TGTGCCAGCAGTCGTCAGACTAGCGGGAACGCCGGGGAGCTGTTTTTT. This chain uses TRBV28 with TRBJ2-2, with 11 bases fitting TRBD2. This CDR3 contains 16 residues. Germline V gene data show CDR1 as MDHEN and CDR2 as SYDVKM.

The chain uses TRBV7-8 and TRBJ2-7, with D tentatively TRBD1 (6 bases). The CDR3 length is 13 residues. Looked up from germline, CDR1 is SGHVS and CDR2 is FQNEAQ. V was cut by 5 bases and J by 4 bases, with 12 bases left in between. The CDR3 here is CASSRITGYEQYF. In DNA, the CDR3 is TGTGCCAGCAGCAGAATCACAGGGTACGAGCAGTACTTC.

The gene calls are TRBV27 and TRBJ2-1, with D possibly matching TRBD2 (7 bases). The CDR3 sequence is 15 residues long. V was cut by 2 bases and J by 0 bases, with 8 bases left in between. The V gene's germline CDR1 is MNHEY and CDR2 SMNVEV (reference sequence). CDR3: CASSLRGASYNEQFF. The DNA for the CDR3 is TGTGCCAGCAGTTTACGGGGGGCCTCCTACAATGAGCAGTTCTTC.

The chain recombines TRBV6-6 with TRBJ2-7, with D possibly TRBD1 on 5 matching bases. From germline, CDR1 is MNHNY and CDR2 SVGAGI (reference sequence). The CDR3 is 13 residues long. V was trimmed by 2 bases and J by 0 bases, leaving 5 bases between them. CDR3 sequence: CASSYRGSYEQYF. The CDR3 DNA sequence: TGTGCCAGCAGTTACAGGGGCTCCTACGAGCAGTACTTC.